Sequencing of this TCR beta chain was carried out in a study of naive and memory T cell subsets. General observations from the study: Possibly reflecting memory cells re-expressing CD45RA, a few larger clonotypes occurred in naive repertoires, especially CD8.

The beta constant-region primer was an equimolar mix of two oligonucleotides covering TRBC1 and TRBC2. Ligated cDNA was amplified by four rounds of PCR with nested alpha and beta constant-region primers and SP2. Via MiXCR, TCRdb re-called the UMI-ligation and nested PCR reads, giving one row per CDR3 protein. The sample holds roughly 150,000 distinct CDR3 sequences, approximately 22% seen once. This CDR3 contains 15 residues. Trimming stripped 0 bases from V and 4 bases from J, with 13 bases between. Germline values: CDR1 LGHDT, CDR2 YNNKEL (reference sequence). Worth noting for this clonotype: The target antigen is unknown.

Material: naive CD4+ T cells from blood. This TCR derives from a human donor in good health. The chain couples TRBV3-1 to TRBJ2-7; unclear D gene. The CDR3 nucleotides read TGTGCCAGCAGCCAAGATACGACGCCAGCGTACGAGCAGTACTTC. Its translation: CASSQDTTPAYEQYF.